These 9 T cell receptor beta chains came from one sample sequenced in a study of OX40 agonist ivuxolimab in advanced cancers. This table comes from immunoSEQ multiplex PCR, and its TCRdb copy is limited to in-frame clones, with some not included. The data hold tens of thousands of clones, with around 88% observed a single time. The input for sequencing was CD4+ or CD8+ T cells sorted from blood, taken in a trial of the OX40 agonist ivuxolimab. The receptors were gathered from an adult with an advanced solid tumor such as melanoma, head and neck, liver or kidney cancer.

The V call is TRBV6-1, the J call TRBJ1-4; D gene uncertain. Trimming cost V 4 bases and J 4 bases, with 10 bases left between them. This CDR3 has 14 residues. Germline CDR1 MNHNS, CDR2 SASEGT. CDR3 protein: CASSAVQVNEKLFF. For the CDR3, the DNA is TGTGCCAGCAGTGCTGTGCAGGTTAATGAAAAACTGTTTTTT.

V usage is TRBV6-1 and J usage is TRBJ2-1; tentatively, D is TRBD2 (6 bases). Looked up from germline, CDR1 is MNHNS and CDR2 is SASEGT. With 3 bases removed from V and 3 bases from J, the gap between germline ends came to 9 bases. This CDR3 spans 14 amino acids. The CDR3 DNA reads TGTGCCAGCAGTGATAGCGGACTCTACAATGAGCAGTTCTTC. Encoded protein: CASSDSGLYNEQFF.

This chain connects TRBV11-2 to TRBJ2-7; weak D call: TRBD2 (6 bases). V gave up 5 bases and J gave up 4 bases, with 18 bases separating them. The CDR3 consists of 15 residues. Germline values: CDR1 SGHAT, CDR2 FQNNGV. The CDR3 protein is CASSGGTALEYEQYF. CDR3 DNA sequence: TGTGCCAGCAGCGGGGGGACGGCCTTGGAGTACGAGCAGTACTTC.

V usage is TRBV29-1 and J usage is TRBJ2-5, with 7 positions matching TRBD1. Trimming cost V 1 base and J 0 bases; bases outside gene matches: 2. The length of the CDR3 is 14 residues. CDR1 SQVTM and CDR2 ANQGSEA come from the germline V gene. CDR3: CSVEGDSNQETQYF. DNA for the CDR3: TGCAGCGTTGAAGGGGACAGCAACCAAGAGACCCAGTACTTC.

In DNA, the CDR3 is TGTGCCAGCAGCTTAGTCTGGAGGACACGGACTTACACAGATACGCAGTATTTT. Residues: CASSLVWRTRTYTDTQYF. This chain links TRBV11-3 with TRBJ2-3, with D possibly being TRBD1 or TRBD2 (5 bases each). This CDR3 comprises 18 residues. V dropped 1 base and J dropped 2 bases, with 19 bases sitting between them. The germline V gene has CDR1 SGHNT and CDR2 YENEEA.

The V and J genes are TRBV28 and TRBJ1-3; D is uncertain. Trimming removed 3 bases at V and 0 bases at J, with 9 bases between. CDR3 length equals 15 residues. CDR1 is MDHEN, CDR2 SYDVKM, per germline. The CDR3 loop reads CASSLYRSSGNTIYF. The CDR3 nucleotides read TGTGCCAGCAGTTTGTACAGAAGCTCTGGAAACACCATATATTTT.

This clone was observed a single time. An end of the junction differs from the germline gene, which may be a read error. In DNA form, the CDR3 reads TGTGCCAGCTCCTTGGGGAAATTTGCTTACGGGCAGTACTTC. It is translated as CASSLGKFAYGQYF. The genes are TRBV6-6 and TRBJ2-7; D gene ambiguous. This CDR3 contains 14 residues. The V gene's germline CDR1 is MNHNY and CDR2 SVGAGI (reference sequence).

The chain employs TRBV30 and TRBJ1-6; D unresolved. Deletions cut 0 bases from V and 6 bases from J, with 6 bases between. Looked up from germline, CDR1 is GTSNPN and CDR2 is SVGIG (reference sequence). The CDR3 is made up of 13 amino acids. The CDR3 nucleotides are TGTGCCTGGAGTGTACCCGGTAATTCACCCCTCCACTTT. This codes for CAWSVPGNSPLHF.

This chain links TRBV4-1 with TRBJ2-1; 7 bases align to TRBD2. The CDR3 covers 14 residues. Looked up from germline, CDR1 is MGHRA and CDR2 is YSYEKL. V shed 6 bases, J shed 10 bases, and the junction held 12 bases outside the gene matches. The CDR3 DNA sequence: TGCGCCAGCAGTCCCCCGGGGGGAGCTGAAGAGCAGTTCTTC. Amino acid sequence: CASSPPGGAEEQFF.